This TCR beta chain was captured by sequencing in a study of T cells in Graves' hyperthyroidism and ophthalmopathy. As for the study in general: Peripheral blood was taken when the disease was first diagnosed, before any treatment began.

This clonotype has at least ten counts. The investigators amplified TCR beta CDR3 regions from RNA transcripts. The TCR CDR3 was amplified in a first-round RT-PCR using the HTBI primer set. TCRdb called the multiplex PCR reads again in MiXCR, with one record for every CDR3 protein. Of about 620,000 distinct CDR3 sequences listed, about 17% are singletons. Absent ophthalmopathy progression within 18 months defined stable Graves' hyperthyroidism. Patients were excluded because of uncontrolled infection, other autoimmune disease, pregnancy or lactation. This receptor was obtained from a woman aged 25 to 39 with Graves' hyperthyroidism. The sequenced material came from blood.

CDR3 amino acids: CASSLYDPSYEQYF. CDR3 DNA: TGTGCCAGCAGCTTATACGACCCATCCTACGAGCAGTACTTC. The chain carries TRBV7-2 and TRBJ2-7, with D hard to call. The V end lost 2 bases, the J end lost 1 base, and 9 bases lay between the germline ends. The CDR3 sequence is 14 residues long. The germline gives CDR1 SGHTA, CDR2 FQGNSA.